The T cell receptor beta chain under discussion was sequenced for a study of OX40 agonist ivuxolimab in advanced cancers. Findings and limits, study-wide: The study found that CD8+ T cells averaged more expanded clones than CD4+. At doses 0.1 to 3.0 mg/kg, CD4+ and CD8+ clones expanded.

The protocol was immunoSEQ multiplex PCR, while the TCRdb copy is restricted to in-frame clones and leaves out a portion. The sample shows 65,000 to 85,000 clones, approximately 80% of them seen only once. The germline gives CDR1 GTSNPN, CDR2 SVGIG (reference sequence). The CDR3 has 14 residues. Trimming removed 0 bases at V and 5 bases at J, with 13 bases between. Concerning this clone itself: As yet, its antigen is unknown.

The material sequenced was CD4+ or CD8+ T cells sorted from blood, taken in a trial of the OX40 agonist ivuxolimab. The origin of this receptor is an adult with an advanced solid tumor such as melanoma, head and neck, liver or kidney cancer. The chain combines TRBV30 with TRBJ1-2; weak D call: TRBD1 (6 bases). CDR3 nucleotides: TGTGCCTGGAGTGTGGGTCAGGGGTGGTATGGCTACACCTTC. It codes for CAWSVGQGWYGYTF.